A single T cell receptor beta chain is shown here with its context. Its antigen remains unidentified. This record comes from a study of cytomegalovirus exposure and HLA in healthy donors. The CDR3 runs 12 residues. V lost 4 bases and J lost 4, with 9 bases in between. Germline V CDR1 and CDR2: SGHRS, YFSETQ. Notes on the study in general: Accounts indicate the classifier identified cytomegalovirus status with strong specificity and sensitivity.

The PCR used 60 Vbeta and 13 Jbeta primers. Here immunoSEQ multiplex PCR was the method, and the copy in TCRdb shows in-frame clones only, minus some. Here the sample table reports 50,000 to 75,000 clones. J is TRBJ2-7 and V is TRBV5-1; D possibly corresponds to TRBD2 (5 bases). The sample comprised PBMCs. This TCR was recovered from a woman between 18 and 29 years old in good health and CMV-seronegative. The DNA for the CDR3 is TGCGCCAGCAGCCCTAGCCAATACGAGCAGTACTTC. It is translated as CASSPSQYEQYF. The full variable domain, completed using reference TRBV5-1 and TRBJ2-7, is KAGVTQTPRYLIKTRGQQVTLSCSPISGHRSVSWYQQTPGQGLQFLFEYFSETQRNKGNFPGRFSGRQFSNSRSEMNVSTLELGDSALYLCASSPSQYEQYFGPGTRLTVT.